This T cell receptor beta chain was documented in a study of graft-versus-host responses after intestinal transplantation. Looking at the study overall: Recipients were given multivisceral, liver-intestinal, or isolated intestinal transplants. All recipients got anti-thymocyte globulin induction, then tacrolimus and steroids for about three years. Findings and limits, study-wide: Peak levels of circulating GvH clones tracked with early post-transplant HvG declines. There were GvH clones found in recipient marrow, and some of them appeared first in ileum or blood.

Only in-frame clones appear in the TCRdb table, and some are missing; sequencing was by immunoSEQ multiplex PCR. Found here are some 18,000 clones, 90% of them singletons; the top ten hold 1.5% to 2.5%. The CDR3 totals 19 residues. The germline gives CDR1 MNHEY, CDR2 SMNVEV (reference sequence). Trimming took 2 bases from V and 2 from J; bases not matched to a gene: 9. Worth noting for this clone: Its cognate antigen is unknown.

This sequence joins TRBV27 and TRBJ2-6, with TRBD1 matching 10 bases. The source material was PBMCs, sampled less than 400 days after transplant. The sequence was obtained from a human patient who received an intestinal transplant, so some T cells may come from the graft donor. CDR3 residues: CASSLDSPGQGTGANVLTF. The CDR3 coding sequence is TGTGCCAGCAGTTTAGATTCTCCGGGACAGGGGACTGGGGCCAACGTCCTGACTTTC.